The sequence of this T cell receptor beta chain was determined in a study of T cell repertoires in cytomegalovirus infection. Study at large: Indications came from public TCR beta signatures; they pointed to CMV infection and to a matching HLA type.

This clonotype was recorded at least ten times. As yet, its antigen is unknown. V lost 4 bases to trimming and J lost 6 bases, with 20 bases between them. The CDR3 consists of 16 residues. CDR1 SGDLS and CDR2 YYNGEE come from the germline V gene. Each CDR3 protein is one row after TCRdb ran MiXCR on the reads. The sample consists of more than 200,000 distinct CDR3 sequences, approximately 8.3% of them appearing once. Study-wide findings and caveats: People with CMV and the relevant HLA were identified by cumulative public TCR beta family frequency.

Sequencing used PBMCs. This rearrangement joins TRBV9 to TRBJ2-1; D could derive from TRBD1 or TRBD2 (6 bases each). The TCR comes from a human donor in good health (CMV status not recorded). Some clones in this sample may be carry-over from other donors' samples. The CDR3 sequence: CASSTVVGGGGNEQFF. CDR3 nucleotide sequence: TGTGCCAGCAGCACAGTAGTGGGGGGCGGAGGCAATGAGCAGTTCTTC.